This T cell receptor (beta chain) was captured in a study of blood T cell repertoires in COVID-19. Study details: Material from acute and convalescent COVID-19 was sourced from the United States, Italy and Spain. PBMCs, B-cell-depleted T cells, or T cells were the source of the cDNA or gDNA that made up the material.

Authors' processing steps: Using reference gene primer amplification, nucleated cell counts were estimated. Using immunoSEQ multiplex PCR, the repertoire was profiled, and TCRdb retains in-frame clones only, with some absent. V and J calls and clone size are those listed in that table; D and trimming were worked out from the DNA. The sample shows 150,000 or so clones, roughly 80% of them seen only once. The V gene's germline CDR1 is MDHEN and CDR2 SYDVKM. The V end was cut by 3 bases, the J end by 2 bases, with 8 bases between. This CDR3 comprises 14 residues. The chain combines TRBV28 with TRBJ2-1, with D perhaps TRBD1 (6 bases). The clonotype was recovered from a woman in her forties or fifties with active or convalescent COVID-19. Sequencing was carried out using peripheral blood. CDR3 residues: CASSLGQTYNEQFF. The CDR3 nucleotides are TGTGCCAGCAGTTTGGGACAAACCTACAATGAGCAGTTCTTC.